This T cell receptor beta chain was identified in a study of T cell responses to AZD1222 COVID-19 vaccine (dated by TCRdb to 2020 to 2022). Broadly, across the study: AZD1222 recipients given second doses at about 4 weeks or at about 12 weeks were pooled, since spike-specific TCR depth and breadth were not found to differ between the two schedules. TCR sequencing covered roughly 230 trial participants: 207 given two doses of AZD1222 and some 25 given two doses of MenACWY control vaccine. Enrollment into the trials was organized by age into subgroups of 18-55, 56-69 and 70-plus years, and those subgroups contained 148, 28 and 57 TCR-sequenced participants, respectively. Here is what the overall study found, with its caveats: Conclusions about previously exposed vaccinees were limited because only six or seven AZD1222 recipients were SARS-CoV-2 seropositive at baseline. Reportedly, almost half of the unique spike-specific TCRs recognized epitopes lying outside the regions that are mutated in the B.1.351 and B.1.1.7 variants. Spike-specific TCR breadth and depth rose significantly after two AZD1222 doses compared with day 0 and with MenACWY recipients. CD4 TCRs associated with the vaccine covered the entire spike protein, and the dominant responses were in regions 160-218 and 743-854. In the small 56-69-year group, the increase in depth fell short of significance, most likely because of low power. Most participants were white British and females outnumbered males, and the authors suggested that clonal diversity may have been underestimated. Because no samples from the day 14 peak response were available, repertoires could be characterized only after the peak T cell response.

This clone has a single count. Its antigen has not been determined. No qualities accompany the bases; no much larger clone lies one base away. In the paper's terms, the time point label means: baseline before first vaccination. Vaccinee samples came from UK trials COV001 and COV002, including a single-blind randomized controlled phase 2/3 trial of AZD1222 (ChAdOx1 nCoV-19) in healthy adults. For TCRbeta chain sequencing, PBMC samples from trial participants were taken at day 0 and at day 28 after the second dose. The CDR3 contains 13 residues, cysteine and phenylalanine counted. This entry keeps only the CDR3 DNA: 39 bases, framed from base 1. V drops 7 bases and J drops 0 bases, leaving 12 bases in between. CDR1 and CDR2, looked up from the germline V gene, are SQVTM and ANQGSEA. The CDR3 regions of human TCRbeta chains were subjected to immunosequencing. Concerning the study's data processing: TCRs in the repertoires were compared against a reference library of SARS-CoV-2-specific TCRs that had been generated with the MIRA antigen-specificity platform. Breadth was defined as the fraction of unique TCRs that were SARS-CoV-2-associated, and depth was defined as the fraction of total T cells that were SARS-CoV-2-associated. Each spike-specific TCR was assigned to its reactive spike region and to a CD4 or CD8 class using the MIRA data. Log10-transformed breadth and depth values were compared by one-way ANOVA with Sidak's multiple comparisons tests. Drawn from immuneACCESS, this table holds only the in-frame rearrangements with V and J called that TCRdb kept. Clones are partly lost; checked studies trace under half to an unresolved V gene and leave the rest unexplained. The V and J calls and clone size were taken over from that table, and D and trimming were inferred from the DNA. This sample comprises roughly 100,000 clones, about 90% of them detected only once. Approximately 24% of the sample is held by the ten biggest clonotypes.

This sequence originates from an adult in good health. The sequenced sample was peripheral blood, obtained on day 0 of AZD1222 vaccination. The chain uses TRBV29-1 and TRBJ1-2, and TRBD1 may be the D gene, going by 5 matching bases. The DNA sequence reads TGCAGCGCCGGGACCCTAGCTAACTATGGCTACACCTTC. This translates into CSAGTLANYGYTF. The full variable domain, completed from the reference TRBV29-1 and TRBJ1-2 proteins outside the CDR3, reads SAVISQKPSRDICQRGTSLTIQCQVDSQVTMMFWYRQQPGQSLTLIATANQGSEATYESGFVIDKFPISRPNLTFSTLTVSNMSPEDSSIYLCSAGTLANYGYTFGSGTRLTVV.